This TCR beta chain was captured by sequencing in a study of cytomegalovirus exposure and HLA in healthy donors. Study-wide findings and caveats: Sequences of the TCR beta chain were said to predict the HLA-A and HLA-B alleles of most subjects accurately. When a later analysis compared HLA-associated TCR beta chains with equally common others, the HLA-associated chains turned out to be more clonally expanded and to have lower generation probabilities.

Comments on this clone: Antigen specificity is unknown.

The CDR3 spans 14 residues. Germline loops: CDR1 LNHDA, CDR2 SQIVND (reference sequence). V gave up 7 bases and J gave up 7 bases, with 14 bases separating them. While unrecorded immune exposures were likely, the donors were nominally healthy when sampled. 60 Vbeta and 13 Jbeta primers were used in PCR. Assay: immunoSEQ multiplex PCR; the TCRdb copy retains only in-frame clones and omits some. This sample's clone table lists more than 45,000 clones. Sequencing used PBMCs. The TCR sequence derives from a woman aged 60-75 years in good health and CMV-seropositive. The rearrangement links TRBV19 to TRBJ1-6; D is possibly TRBD1 (6 bases). CDR3 protein: CASTARGRNSPLHF. Written as DNA, the CDR3 is TGTGCCAGTACCGCCAGGGGACGCAATTCACCCCTCCACTTT. Full variable domain (missing parts from reference TRBV19 and TRBJ1-6): DGGITQSPKYLFRKEGQNVTLSCEQNLNHDAMYWYRQDPGQGLRLIYYSQIVNDFQKGDIAEGYSVSREKKESFPLTVTSAQKNPTAFYLCASTARGRNSPLHFGNGTRLTVT.